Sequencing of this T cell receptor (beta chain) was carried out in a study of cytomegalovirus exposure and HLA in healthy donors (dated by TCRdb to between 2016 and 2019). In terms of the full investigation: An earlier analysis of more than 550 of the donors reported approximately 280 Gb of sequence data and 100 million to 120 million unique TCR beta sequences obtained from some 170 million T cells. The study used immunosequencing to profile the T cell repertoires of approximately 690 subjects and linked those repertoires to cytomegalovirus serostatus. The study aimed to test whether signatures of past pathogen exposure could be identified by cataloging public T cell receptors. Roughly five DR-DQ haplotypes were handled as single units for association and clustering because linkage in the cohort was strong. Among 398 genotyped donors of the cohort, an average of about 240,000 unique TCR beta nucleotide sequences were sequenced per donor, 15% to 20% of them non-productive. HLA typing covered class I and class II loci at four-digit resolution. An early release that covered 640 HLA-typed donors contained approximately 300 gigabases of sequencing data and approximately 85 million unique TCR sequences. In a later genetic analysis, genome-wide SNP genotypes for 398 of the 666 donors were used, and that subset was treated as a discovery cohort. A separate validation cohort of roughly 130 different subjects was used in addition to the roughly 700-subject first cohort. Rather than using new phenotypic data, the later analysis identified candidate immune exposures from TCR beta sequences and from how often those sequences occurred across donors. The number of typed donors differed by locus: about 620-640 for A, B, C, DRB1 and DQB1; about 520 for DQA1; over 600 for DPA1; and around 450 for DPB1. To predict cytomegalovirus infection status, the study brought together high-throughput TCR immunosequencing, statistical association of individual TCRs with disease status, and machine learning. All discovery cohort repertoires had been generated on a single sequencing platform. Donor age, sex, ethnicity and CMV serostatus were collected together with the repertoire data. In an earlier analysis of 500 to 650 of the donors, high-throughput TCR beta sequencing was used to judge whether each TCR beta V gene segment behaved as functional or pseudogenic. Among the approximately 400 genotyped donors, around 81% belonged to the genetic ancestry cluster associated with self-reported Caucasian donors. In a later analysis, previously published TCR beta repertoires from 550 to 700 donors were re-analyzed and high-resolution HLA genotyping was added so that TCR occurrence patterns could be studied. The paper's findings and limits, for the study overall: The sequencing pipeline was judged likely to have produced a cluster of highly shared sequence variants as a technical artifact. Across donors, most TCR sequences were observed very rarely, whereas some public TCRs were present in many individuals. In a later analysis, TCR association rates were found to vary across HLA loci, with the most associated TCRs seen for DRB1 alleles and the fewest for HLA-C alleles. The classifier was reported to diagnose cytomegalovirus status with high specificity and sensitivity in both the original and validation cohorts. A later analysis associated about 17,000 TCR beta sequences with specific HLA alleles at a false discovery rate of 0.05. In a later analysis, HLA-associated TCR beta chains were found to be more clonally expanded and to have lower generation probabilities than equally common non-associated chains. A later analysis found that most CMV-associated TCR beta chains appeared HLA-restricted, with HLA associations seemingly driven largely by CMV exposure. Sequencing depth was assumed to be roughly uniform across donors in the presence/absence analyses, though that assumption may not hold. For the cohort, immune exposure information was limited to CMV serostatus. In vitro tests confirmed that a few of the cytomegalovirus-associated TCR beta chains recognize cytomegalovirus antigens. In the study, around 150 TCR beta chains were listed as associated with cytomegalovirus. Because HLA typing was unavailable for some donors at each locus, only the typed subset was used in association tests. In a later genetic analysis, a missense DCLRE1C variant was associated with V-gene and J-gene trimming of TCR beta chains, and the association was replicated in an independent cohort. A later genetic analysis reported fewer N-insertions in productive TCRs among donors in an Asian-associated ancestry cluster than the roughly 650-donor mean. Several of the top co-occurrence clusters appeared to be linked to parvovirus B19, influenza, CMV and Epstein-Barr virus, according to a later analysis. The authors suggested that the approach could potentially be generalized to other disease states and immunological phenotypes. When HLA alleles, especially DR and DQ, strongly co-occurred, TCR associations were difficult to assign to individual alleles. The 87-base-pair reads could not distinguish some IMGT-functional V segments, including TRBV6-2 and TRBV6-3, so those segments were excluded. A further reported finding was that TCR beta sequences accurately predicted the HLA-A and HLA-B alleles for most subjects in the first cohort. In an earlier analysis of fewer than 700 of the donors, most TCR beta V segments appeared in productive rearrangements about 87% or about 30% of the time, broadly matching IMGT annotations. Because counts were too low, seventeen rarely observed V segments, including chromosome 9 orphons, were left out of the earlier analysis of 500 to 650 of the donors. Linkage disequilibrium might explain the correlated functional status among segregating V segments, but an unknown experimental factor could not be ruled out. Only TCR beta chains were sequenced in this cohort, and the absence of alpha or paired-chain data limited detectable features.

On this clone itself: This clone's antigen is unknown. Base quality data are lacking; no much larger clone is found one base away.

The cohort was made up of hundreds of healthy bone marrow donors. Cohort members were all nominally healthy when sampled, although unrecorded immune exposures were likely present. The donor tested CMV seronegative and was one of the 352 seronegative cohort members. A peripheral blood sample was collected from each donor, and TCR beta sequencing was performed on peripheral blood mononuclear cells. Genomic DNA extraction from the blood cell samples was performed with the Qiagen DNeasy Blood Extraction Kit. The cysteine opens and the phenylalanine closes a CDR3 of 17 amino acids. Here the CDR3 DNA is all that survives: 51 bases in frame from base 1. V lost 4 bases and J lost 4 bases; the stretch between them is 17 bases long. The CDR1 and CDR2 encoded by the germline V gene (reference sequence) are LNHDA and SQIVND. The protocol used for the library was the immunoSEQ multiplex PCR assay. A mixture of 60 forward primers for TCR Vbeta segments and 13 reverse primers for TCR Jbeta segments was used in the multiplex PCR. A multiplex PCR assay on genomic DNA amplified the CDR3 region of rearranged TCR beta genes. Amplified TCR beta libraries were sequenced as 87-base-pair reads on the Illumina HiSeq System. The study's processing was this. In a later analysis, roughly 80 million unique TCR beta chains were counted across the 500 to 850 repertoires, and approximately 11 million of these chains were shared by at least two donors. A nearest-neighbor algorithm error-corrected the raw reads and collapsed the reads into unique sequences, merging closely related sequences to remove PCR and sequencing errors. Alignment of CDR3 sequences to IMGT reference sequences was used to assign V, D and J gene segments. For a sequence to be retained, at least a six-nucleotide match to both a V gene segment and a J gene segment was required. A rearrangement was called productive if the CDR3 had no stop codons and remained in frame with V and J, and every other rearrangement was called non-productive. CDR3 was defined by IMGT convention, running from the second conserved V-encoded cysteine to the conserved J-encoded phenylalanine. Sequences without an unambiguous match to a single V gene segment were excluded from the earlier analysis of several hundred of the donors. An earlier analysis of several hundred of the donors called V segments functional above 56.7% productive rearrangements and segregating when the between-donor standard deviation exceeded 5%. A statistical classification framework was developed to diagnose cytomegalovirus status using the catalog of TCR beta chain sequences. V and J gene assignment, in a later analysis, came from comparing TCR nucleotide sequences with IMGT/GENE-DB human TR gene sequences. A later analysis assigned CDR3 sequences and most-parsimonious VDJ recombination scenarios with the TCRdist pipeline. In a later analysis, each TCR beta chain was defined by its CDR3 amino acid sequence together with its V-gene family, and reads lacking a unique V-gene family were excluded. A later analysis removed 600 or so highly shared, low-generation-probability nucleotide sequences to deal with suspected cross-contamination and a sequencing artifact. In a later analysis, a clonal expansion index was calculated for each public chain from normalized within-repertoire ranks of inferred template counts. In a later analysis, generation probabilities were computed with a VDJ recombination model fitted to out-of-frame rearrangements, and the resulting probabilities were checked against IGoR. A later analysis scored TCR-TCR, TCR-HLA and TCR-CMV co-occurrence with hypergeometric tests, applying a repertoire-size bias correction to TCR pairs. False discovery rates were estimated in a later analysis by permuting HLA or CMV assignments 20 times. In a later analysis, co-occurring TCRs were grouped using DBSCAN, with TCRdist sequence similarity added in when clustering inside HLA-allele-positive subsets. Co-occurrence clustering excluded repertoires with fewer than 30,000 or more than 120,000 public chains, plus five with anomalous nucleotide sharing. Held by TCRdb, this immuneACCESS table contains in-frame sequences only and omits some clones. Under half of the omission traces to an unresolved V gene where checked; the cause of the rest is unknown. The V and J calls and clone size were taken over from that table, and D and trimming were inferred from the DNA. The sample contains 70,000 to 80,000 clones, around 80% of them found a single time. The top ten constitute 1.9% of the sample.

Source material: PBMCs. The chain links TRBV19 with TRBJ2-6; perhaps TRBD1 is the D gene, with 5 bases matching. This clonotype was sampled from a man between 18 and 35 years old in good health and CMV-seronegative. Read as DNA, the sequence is TGTGCCAGTAGTACCCCCAACCCAGGGCGAGGGGCCAACGTCCTGACTTTC. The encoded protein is CASSTPNPGRGANVLTF.